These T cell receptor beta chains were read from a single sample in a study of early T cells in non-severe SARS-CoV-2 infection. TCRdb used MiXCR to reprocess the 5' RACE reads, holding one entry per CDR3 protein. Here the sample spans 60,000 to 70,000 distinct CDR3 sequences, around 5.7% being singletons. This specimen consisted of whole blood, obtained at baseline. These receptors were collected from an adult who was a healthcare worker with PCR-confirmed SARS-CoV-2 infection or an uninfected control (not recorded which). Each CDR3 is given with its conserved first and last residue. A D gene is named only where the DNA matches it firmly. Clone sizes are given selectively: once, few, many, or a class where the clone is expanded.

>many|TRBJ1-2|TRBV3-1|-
CASSQFSSANYGYTF
TGTGCCAGCAGCCAATTCTCGTCAGCCAACTATGGCTACACCTTC
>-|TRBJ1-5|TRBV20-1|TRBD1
CSAKLGTVSNQPQHF
TGCAGTGCTAAACTCGGGACAGTTAGCAATCAGCCCCAGCATTTT
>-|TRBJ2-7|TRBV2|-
CASLGLVTYEQYF
TGTGCCAGCCTCGGACTTGTAACCTACGAGCAGTACTTC
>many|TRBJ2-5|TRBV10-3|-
CAISGERETQYF
TGTGCCATCAGTGGAGAGAGGGAGACCCAGTACTTC
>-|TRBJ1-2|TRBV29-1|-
CSGGPEPQKYGYTF
TGCAGCGGAGGCCCAGAACCCCAAAAATATGGCTACACCTTC
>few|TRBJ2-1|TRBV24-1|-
CATSDLERNEQFF
TGTGCCACCAGTGATTTGGAGCGCAATGAGCAGTTCTTC
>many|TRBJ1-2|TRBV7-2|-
CASSLERGTYGYTF
TGTGCCAGCAGCTTAGAGCGGGGAACCTATGGCTACACCTTC
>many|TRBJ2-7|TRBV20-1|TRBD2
CSARGSSGTYEQYF
TGCAGTGCTAGAGGTTCTAGCGGGACGTACGAGCAGTACTTC
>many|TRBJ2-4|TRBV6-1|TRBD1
CASRNPGQGLSGQYF
TGTGCCAGCAGGAACCCGGGACAGGGGCTTTCCGGACAGTACTTC
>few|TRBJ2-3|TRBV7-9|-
CASSPLLLTDTQYF
TGTGCCAGCAGCCCACTACTGTTGACAGATACGCAGTATTTT
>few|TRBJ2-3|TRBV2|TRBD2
CASNSGSRADTQYF
TGTGCCAGCAACAGCGGGAGTAGGGCAGATACGCAGTATTTT
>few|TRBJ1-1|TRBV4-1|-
CASSPLATVSNTEAFF
TGCGCCAGCAGCCCCCTAGCCACAGTTTCGAACACTGAAGCTTTCTTT
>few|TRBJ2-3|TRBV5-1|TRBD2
CASSSTSEGDTQYF
TGCGCCAGCAGCTCCACTAGCGAGGGAGATACGCAGTATTTT
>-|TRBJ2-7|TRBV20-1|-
CSARRVNGAKTYEQYF
TGCAGTGCTAGAAGGGTGAATGGGGCCAAGACCTACGAGCAGTACTTC
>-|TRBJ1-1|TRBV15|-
CATSREFGQNTEAFF
TGTGCCACCAGCAGAGAATTTGGACAGAACACTGAAGCTTTCTTT
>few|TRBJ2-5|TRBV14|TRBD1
CASSSQGARETQYF
TGTGCCAGCAGCTCCCAGGGGGCACGCGAGACCCAGTACTTC
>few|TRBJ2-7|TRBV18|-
CASAISGSTYEQYF
TGTGCCAGCGCAATTTCAGGGAGTACCTACGAGCAGTACTTC
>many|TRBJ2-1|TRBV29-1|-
CSYGRLHNEQFF
TGCAGTTATGGTAGGCTTCACAATGAGCAGTTCTTC
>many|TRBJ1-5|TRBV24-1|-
CATSDTPRGPQHF
TGTGCCACCAGTGACACTCCCCGCGGTCCCCAGCATTTT
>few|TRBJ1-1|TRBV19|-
CASSTQVNTEAFF
TGTGCCAGTAGCACACAGGTGAACACTGAAGCTTTCTTT
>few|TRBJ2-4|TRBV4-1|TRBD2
CASSQWPGTSGKNIQYF
TGCGCCAGCAGCCAGTGGCCCGGGACTAGCGGCAAAAACATTCAGTACTTC
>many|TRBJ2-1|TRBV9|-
CASSVTAPRSYNEQFF
TGTGCCAGCAGCGTGACTGCACCACGCTCCTACAATGAGCAGTTCTTC
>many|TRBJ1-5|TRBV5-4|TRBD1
CASSLDRGHQPQHF
TGTGCCAGCAGCTTAGACAGGGGGCATCAGCCCCAGCATTTT
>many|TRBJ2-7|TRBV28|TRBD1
CASRSGRDSSYEQYF
TGTGCCAGCAGGTCGGGTCGGGACAGCTCCTACGAGCAGTACTTC
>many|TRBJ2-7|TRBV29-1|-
CSVEYSSYEQYF
TGCAGCGTTGAATACAGCTCCTACGAGCAGTACTTC
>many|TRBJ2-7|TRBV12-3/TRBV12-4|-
CASSPGVYEQYF
TGTGCCAGCAGCCCGGGAGTCTACGAGCAGTACTTC
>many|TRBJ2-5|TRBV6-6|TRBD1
CASSLTGTGGASRETQYF
TGTGCCAGCAGCCTCACCGGGACAGGGGGCGCAAGCCGGGAGACCCAGTACTTC
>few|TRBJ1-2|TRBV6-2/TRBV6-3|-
CASIRDSSGGYGYTF
TGTGCCAGCATTAGAGACAGCTCCGGAGGCTATGGCTACACCTTC
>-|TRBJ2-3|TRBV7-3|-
CASSLNSGSPHTQYF
TGTGCCAGCAGCTTAAATAGTGGTAGCCCTCATACGCAGTATTTT
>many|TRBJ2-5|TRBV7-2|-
CASSFTGSLEETQYF
TGTGCCAGCAGCTTTACAGGAAGCTTGGAGGAGACCCAGTACTTC
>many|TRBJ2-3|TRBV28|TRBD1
CASSFPPPRQGPTDTQYF
TGTGCCAGCAGTTTCCCACCCCCGAGACAGGGTCCCACAGATACGCAGTATTTT
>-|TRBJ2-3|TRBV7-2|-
CVSSSPGLAEFTDTQYF
TGTGTCAGCAGCTCACCCGGCTTGGCAGAATTCACAGATACGCAGTATTTT
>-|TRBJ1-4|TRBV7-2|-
CASSLVGGADEKLFF
TGTGCCAGCAGCTTAGTGGGGGGGGCTGATGAAAAACTGTTTTTT
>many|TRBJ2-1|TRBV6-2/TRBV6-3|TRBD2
CASSSPSGLAGIRYEQFF
TGTGCCAGCAGTTCCCCCTCAGGACTAGCGGGAATAAGATATGAGCAGTTCTTC
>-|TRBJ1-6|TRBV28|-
CASSSPTPNSPLHF
TGTGCCAGCAGTTCCCCCACCCCTAATTCACCCCTCCACTTT
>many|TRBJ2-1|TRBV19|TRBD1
CASSIRTGGNEQFF
TGTGCCAGTAGTATCCGGACAGGGGGCAATGAGCAGTTCTTC
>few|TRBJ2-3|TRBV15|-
CATSRGADTQYF
TGTGCCACCAGCAGAGGTGCAGATACGCAGTATTTT
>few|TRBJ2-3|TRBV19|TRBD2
CASSMGAGVPSTDTQYF
TGTGCCAGTAGTATGGGTGCGGGAGTACCATCCACAGATACGCAGTATTTT
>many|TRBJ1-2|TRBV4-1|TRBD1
CASSQKGQGGNHYGYTF
TGCGCCAGCAGCCAAAAAGGACAGGGGGGAAATCACTATGGCTACACCTTC
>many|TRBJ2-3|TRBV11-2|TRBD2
CASSQGLASDTQYF
TGTGCCAGCAGCCAGGGACTAGCGTCAGATACGCAGTATTTT
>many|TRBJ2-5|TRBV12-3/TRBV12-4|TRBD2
CASKGLAHQETQYF
TGTGCCAGCAAAGGACTAGCGCACCAAGAGACCCAGTACTTC
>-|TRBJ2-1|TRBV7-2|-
CASTLGWNEQFF
TGTGCCAGCACCTTAGGTTGGAATGAGCAGTTCTTC
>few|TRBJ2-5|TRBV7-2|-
CASSFLAMRETQYF
TGTGCCAGCAGCTTCCTAGCGATGAGAGAGACCCAGTACTTC
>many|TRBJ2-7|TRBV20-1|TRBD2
CSAPGLAGEQYF
TGCAGTGCTCCTGGACTAGCGGGTGAGCAGTACTTC
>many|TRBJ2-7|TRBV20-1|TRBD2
CSARGGTASYEQYF
TGCAGTGCTCGGGGGGGCACCGCCTCCTACGAGCAGTACTTC
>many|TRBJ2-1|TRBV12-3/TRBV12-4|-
CASSPDLGVNEQFF
TGTGCCAGCAGTCCCGACCTGGGGGTAAATGAGCAGTTCTTC
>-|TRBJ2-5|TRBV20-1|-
CSATLAVLSETQYF
TGCAGTGCTACCTTAGCGGTTCTCTCCGAGACCCAGTACTTC
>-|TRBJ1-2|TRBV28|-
CASRKTGPYGYTF
TGTGCCAGCAGGAAAACCGGGCCCTATGGCTACACCTTC
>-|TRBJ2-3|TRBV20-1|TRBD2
CSARTSSGSGDTQYF
TGCAGTGCCAGAACGTCCAGCGGGAGCGGGGATACGCAGTATTTT
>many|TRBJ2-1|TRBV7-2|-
CASRRGGNSYNEQFF
TGTGCCAGCAGGAGAGGAGGGAACTCCTACAATGAGCAGTTCTTC
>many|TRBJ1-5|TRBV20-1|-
CSAPRVHGDQPQHF
TGCAGTGCTCCTAGGGTTCACGGGGATCAGCCCCAGCATTTT
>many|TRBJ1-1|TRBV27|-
CASRINRARGTEAFF
TGTGCCAGCAGGATCAACAGGGCCCGAGGCACTGAAGCTTTCTTT
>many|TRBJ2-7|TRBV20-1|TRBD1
CSARVGTDYEQYF
TGCAGTGCTAGAGTCGGGACAGACTACGAGCAGTACTTC
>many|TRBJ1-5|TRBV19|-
CASTKLEGFNQPQHF
TGTGCCAGTACTAAGTTGGAGGGGTTCAATCAGCCCCAGCATTTT
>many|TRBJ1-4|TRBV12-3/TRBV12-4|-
CASSLQGNEKLFF
TGTGCCAGCAGTTTACAGGGAAATGAAAAACTGTTTTTT
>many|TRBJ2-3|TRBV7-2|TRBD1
CASSRQGLDTQYF
TGTGCCAGCAGCCGACAGGGGTTGGATACGCAGTATTTT
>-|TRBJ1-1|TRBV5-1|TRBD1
CASSLAEPYRTGATFTEAFF
TGCGCCAGCAGCTTGGCTGAGCCATACCGGACAGGGGCGACGTTCACTGAAGCTTTCTTT
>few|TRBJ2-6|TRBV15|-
CATSRRTAGANVLTF
TGTGCCACCAGCAGGAGGACTGCTGGGGCCAACGTCCTGACTTTC
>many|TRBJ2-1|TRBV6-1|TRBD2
CASSVGGTSGTDEQFF
TGTGCCAGCAGTGTGGGCGGGACTAGCGGCACGGATGAGCAGTTCTTC
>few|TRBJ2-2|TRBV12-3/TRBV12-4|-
CASSPRPILNTGELFF
TGTGCCAGCAGTCCAAGACCCATTCTGAACACCGGGGAGCTGTTTTTT